This T cell receptor (beta chain) derives from a study of type 1 and type 2 diabetes patients. To note about this clonotype: Its antigen is unidentified.

CDR1 and CDR2 from the germline V gene are SGHRS and YFSETQ. Trimming removed 4 bases from V and 8 bases from J; junction bases left unmatched: 8. This CDR3 spans 15 amino acids. Genomic DNA was the PCR template. The TCR beta CDR3 region was amplified using 30 forward and 13 reverse primers. One entry per CDR3 protein, called by TCRdb with MiXCR from the multiplex PCR reads. The table lists around 300,000 distinct CDR3 sequences, approximately 50% of them singletons. General study points: With limited T2D and control samples, some T1D-only expanded clones may not be T1D-specific.

The chain recombines TRBV5-1 with TRBJ2-1, with 11 bases fitting TRBD2. The TCR sequence derives from a young man with type 2 diabetes. The sequenced sample was peripheral blood mononuclear cells (PBMCs). The DNA of the CDR3 is TGCGCCAGCAGCACCGTAGCGGGAGGGGTTGATGAGCAGTTCTTC. This codes for CASSTVAGGVDEQFF. The full variable domain, completed using reference TRBV5-1 and TRBJ2-1, is KAGVTQTPRYLIKTRGQQVTLSCSPISGHRSVSWYQQTPGQGLQFLFEYFSETQRNKGNFPGRFSGRQFSNSRSEMNVSTLELGDSALYLCASSTVAGGVDEQFFGPGTRLTVL.